The 3 T cell receptor beta chains listed next were all sequenced from one sample in a study of T-cell reconstitution after alpha-beta-depleted transplantation in children. Preparation of the TCRbeta library used unique molecular identifiers. One entry per CDR3 protein, called by TCRdb with MiXCR from the PCR reads. The sample has around 300,000 distinct CDR3 sequences; about a tenth are singletons. This material consisted of PBMCs, taken before TCRalphabeta/CD19-depleted stem cell transplant. All receptors derive from a boy in the first two years of life with acute myeloid leukemia, due to receive a stem cell transplant.

The rearrangement joins TRBV7-8 to TRBJ2-2; TRBD1 or TRBD2 may be the D gene (5 bases each). The CDR3 has 12 residues. Trimming left V 4 bases short and J 8 bases short, with 8 bases between. From germline, CDR1 is SGHVS and CDR2 FQNEAQ. CDR3 loop: CASSWGLGELFF. The CDR3 DNA is TGTGCCAGCAGCTGGGGGTTGGGGGAGCTGTTTTTT.

Ten or more counts support this clonotype. V gene TRBV5-5 combines with J gene TRBJ1-1; a possible D gene is TRBD1 (6 bases). The CDR3 length is 12 residues. Germline V gene data show CDR1 as SGHKS and CDR2 as YYEKEE (reference sequence). V lost 5 bases and J lost 7, with 12 bases in between. CDR3 nucleotides: TGTGCCAGCAGACAGGGACGGCTTGAAGCTTTCTTT. As protein: CASRQGRLEAFF.

The gene calls are TRBV27 and TRBJ2-7; 7 nucleotides agree with TRBD2. The V gene end was trimmed by 2 bases and the J gene end by 3 bases; junction bases not matched to a gene: 7. The CDR3 is 15 residues long. Germline V gene data show CDR1 as MNHEY and CDR2 as SMNVEV (reference sequence). CDR3 protein: CASSLTSGEGYEQYF. For the CDR3, the DNA is TGTGCCAGCAGTTTAACTTCCGGGGAGGGCTACGAGCAGTACTTC.